These T cell receptor beta chains were read from a single sample in a study of shared clonotypes between healthy human individuals. Profiled with immunoSEQ multiplex PCR; TCRdb holds only in-frame clones, not every one. The repertoire holds 2 million or so clones, with roughly 94% as singletons. The specimen sequenced was naive CD4+ T cells sorted from blood. The receptor source for this set is a man in his late teens or twenties in good health. Both conserved end residues are part of each CDR3. Each record gives: CDR3 length, J gene, clone size, D gene, V gene, CDR3 DNA, CDR3 protein. A D gene is named only where the DNA matches it firmly. Only some rows state a clone size, as once, few, many or a class for expanded clones.

>14|TRBJ1-4|-|-|TRBV10-3
TGTGCCATCAGTGGACACCGAAAGGCTGAAAAACTGTTTTTT
CAISGHRKAEKLFF
>14|TRBJ2-2|few|-|TRBV2
TGTGCCAGCAGTGAACAGGGGGGAACCGGGGAGCTGTTTTTT
CASSEQGGTGELFF
>15|TRBJ1-6|once|TRBD1|TRBV27
TGTGCCAGCAGTTCCGGGACAGCCATTAATTCACCCCTCCACTTT
CASSSGTAINSPLHF
>16|TRBJ1-3|-|-|TRBV9
TGTGCCAGCAGCGTAGAAAAGCATAGCTCTGGAAACACCATATATTTT
CASSVEKHSSGNTIYF
>13|TRBJ1-1|-|-|TRBV11-3
TGTGCCAGCAGCTACCTCACTGGTGCTGAAGCTTTCTTT
CASSYLTGAEAFF
>14|TRBJ1-1|-|-|TRBV5-4
TGTGCCAGCAGCTTGGGGGGGGCCGACACTGAAGCTTTCTTT
CASSLGGADTEAFF
>17|TRBJ2-1|-|-|TRBV7-2
TGTGCCAGCACCCCCAGTATAGCGGAGCCATTATTCAATGAGCAGTTCTTC
CASTPSIAEPLFNEQFF
>12|TRBJ2-7|-|-|TRBV30
TGTGCCTGGATTCACGTGGCCTACGAGCAGTACTTC
CAWIHVAYEQYF
>14|TRBJ2-7|-|-|TRBV5-1
TGCGCCAGCAGCGGAGACAACTCCCTGGACGAGCAGTACTTC
CASSGDNSLDEQYF
>16|TRBJ2-5|-|TRBD1|TRBV7-9
TGTGCCAGCAGCTTTACCGGGACAGGGGGCAGGGAGACCCAGTACTTC
CASSFTGTGGRETQYF
>13|TRBJ1-2|few|-|TRBV18
TGTGCCAGCTCACCTGACACTAACTATGGCTACACCTTC
CASSPDTNYGYTF
>13|TRBJ2-7|-|-|TRBV6-1
TGTGCCAGCAGTGATAGGTCTCACTACGAGCAGTACTTC
CASSDRSHYEQYF
>14|TRBJ2-3|-|-|TRBV6-1
TGTGCCAGCAAGGCGGGCATTAGCACAGATACGCAGTATTTT
CASKAGISTDTQYF
>14|TRBJ2-7|-|TRBD1|TRBV7-2
TGTGCCAGCAGCCGGGACAGGGGTAGCGACGAGCAGTACTTC
CASSRDRGSDEQYF
>18|TRBJ2-2|-|-|TRBV15
TGTGCCACCAGCAGAGATAGGGTCGGACAGACGAACACCGGGGAGCTGTTTTTT
CATSRDRVGQTNTGELFF
>14|TRBJ2-5|-|-|TRBV2
TGTGCCAGCAGTTCAACAGCGGGCCAAGAGACCCAGTACTTC
CASSSTAGQETQYF
>14|TRBJ2-3|-|-|TRBV2
TGTGCCAGCAAGGGCGGGATCGGCACAGATACGCAGTATTTT
CASKGGIGTDTQYF
>12|TRBJ2-5|-|-|TRBV7-2
TGTGCCAGCAGGGACAGTGGAGAGACCCAGTACTTC
CASRDSGETQYF
>15|TRBJ1-3|once|TRBD1|TRBV19
TGTGCCAGTAGTATGTTACAGGGGAGAGGAAACACCATATATTTT
CASSMLQGRGNTIYF
>17|TRBJ2-3|-|TRBD2|TRBV2
TGTGCCAGCCACGGGACTAGCGGGACTGTACTCACAGATACGCAGTATTTT
CASHGTSGTVLTDTQYF
>14|TRBJ2-3|-|TRBD2|TRBV9
TGTGCCAGCAGCGTAGACGTAGCGGGACGGGCGCAGTATTTT
CASSVDVAGRAQYF
>14|TRBJ2-7|-|-|TRBV6-1
TGTGCCAGCACCCCTGGGGGGAGCTCCTACGAGCAGTACTTC
CASTPGGSSYEQYF
>15|TRBJ2-2|-|-|TRBV6-5
TGTGCCAGCAGTTACGCCAGACCGAACACCGGGGAGCTGTTTTTT
CASSYARPNTGELFF
>16|TRBJ2-2|-|-|TRBV5-1
TGCGCCAGCAGCTCGGGCCGCGGGGCAAACACCGGGGAGCTGTTTTTT
CASSSGRGANTGELFF
>15|TRBJ1-4|-|TRBD1|TRBV5-6
TGTGCCAGCAGCGACACAGGACAGGGGATCGAAAAACTGTTTTTT
CASSDTGQGIEKLFF
>15|TRBJ2-2|-|-|TRBV19
TGTGCCAGTAGTATAGAAGGACCAGGGTCCAGGGAGCTGTTTTTT
CASSIEGPGSRELFF
>16|TRBJ2-7|-|-|TRBV7-9
TGTGCCAGCAGCTCGGGACACCAACTTAAGTCCTACGAGCAGTACTTC
CASSSGHQLKSYEQYF
>14|TRBJ1-3|once|-|TRBV23-1
TGCGCCAACCTCCTTTTATGGGACGGAAACACCATATATTTT
CANLLLWDGNTIYF
>16|TRBJ1-5|-|TRBD1|TRBV2
TGTGCCAGCAGCCCGGAAGGGACAGGGCCCAATCAGCCCCAGCATTTT
CASSPEGTGPNQPQHF
>14|TRBJ2-7|once|-|TRBV2
TGTGCCAGCACCGCCGGGACACCGAAGTACGAGCAGTACTTC
CASTAGTPKYEQYF
>15|TRBJ2-3|few|TRBD2|TRBV4-3
TGCGCCAGCAGCCCCCGAAACGGGAGGACAGATACGCAGTATTTT
CASSPRNGRTDTQYF
>13|TRBJ1-1|-|TRBD1|TRBV11-3
TGTGCCAGCCGATTACCAGGGGGCACTGAAGCTTTCTTT
CASRLPGGTEAFF
>15|TRBJ2-1|-|-|TRBV6-5
TGTGCCAGCAGTTCATCGGACAGTTCCTACAATGAGCAGTTCTTC
CASSSSDSSYNEQFF
>13|TRBJ2-3|-|-|TRBV2
TGTGCCAGAGGGGCGTTGAGCACAGATACGCAGTATTTT
CARGALSTDTQYF
>13|TRBJ2-1|-|-|TRBV4-3
TGCGCCAGCAGCCAAGATCTTGCCAATGAGCAGTTCTTC
CASSQDLANEQFF
>15|TRBJ2-2|-|-|TRBV6-1
TGTGCCAGCATAAAGGACAAGCCGAACACCGGGGAGCTGTTTTTT
CASIKDKPNTGELFF